Listed here is a single T cell receptor beta chain. This sample stems from a study of blood T cell repertoires in COVID-19. About the study: COVID-19 samples collected from the United States, Italy and Spain covered acute and convalescent phases. Sources were T cells, B-cell-depleted T cells, or PBMCs; the material itself was cDNA or gDNA.

Germline CDR1 SNHLY, CDR2 FYNNEI. Trimming stripped 2 bases from V and 2 bases from J, with 16 bases between. CDR3 length equals 16 residues. Using immunoSEQ multiplex PCR, the repertoire was profiled, and TCRdb retains in-frame clones only, with some absent. The sample comprises about 120,000 clones, roughly 91% of which are singletons, and about 3% rests with the top ten. The source is a woman aged 50 to 60 with acute or convalescent COVID-19. Sample: peripheral blood. This sequence joins TRBV2 and TRBJ2-7, with D tentatively TRBD2 (6 bases). The DNA for the CDR3 is TGTGCCAGCAGTGAATCCAGGGACTGGAGGACCTACGAGCAGTACTTC. This codes for CASSESRDWRTYEQYF. The variable domain in full, with the rest retrieved from reference TRBV2 and TRBJ2-7, is EPEVTQTPSHQVTQMGQEVILRCVPISNHLYFYWYRQILGQKVEFLVSFYNNEISEKSEIFDDQFSVERPDGSNFTLKIRSTKLEDSAMYFCASSESRDWRTYEQYFGPGTRLTVT.